These 5 T cell receptor beta chains were all obtained from the same sample, sequenced in a study of CD8 T cells in Susac syndrome. RNA totalling about 0.45 to 1 ug underwent reverse transcription with random hexamers. TCRdb redid the calling of the immunoSEQ multiplex PCR reads with MiXCR, one entry per CDR3 protein. The table shows 150,000 to 200,000 distinct CDR3 sequences, with approximately 93% occurring only once. The sequenced material came from CD4+ T cells from PBMCs. These TCRs come from a human donor in good health.

CDR3 sequence (DNA): TGTGCCAGCAGAAAAACAGGGACGGAGACCCAGTACTTC. Residues: CASRKTGTETQYF. The chain combines TRBV6-5 with TRBJ2-5; D might be TRBD1 (6 bases). Germline V gene data show CDR1 as MNHEY and CDR2 as SVGAGI. V shed 6 bases and J shed 5 bases, with 13 bases lying between them. The CDR3 runs to 13 residues.

The rearrangement links TRBV7-9 to TRBJ1-1, with D unresolved. This CDR3 spans 14 amino acids. CDR1 is SEHNR and CDR2 is FQNEAQ in the germline V gene (reference sequence). V was pared by 5 bases and J by 4 bases, with 14 bases between. CDR3 region: CASSQMSRATEAFF. In nucleotides, the CDR3 is TGTGCCAGCAGCCAGATGTCCAGAGCCACTGAAGCTTTCTTT.

The rearrangement uses TRBV5-8 and TRBJ2-5; possible D gene TRBD1, 5 bases. The CDR3 has 13 residues. Germline CDR1 SGHTS, CDR2 YDEGEE. V was trimmed by 4 bases and J by 2 bases, leaving 9 bases between them. The CDR3 is CASSKDIQETQYF. The CDR3 DNA is TGTGCCAGCAGCAAGGACATACAAGAGACCCAGTACTTC.

The CDR3 nucleotides are TGTGCCAGCACTTCGATAGGCGGGGTACGAGAGACCCAGTACTTC. This codes for CASTSIGGVRETQYF. This chain connects TRBV3-1 to TRBJ2-5; D is possibly TRBD2 (6 bases). Germline CDR1 and CDR2: LGHDT and YNNKEL (reference sequence). The CDR3 has 15 amino acids. Trimming took off 7 bases at V and 4 bases at J, with 19 bases between the two ends.

CDR3 protein: CATSWSQGVFTGELFF. The CDR3 nucleotides read TGTGCCACCAGTTGGTCACAGGGAGTATTCACCGGGGAGCTGTTTTTT. The gene calls are TRBV24-1 and TRBJ2-2, with D maybe TRBD1 (6 bases). The V end lost 6 bases, the J end lost 4 bases, and 17 bases lay between the germline ends. The CDR3 sequence is 16 residues long. Germline CDR1 is KGHDR and CDR2 is SFDVKD.